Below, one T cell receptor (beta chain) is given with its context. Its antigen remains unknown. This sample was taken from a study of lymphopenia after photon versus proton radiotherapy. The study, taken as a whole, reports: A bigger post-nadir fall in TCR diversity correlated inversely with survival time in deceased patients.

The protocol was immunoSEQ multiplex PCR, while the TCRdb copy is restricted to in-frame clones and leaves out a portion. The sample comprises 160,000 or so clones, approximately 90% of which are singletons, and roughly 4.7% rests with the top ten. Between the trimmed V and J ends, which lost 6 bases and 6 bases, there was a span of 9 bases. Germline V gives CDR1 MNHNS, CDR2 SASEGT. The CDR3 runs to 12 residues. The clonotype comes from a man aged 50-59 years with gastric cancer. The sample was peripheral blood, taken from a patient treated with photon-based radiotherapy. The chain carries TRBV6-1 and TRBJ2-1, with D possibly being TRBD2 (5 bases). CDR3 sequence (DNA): TGTGCCAGCAGCTTGGACTTCAATGAGCAGTTCTTC. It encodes CASSLDFNEQFF.